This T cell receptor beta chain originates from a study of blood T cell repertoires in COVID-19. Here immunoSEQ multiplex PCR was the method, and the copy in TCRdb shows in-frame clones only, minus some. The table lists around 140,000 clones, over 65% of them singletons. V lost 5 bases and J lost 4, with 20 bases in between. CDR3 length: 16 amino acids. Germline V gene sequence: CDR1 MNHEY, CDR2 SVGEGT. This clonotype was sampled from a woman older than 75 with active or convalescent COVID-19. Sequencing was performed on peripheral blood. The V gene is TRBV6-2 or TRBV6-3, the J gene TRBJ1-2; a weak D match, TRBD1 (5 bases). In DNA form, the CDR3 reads TGTGCCAGCAGTCAGCTCAGGGCCCTGCCCCTCTATGGCTACACCTTC. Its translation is CASSQLRALPLYGYTF.